This T cell receptor (beta chain) is from a study of cytomegalovirus exposure and HLA in healthy donors. Regarding the study as a whole: In a later analysis, a missense DCLRE1C variant was linked to TCR beta V- and J-gene trimming. The authors confirmed in vitro that a few CMV-associated chains were specific for CMV antigens.

Nominal health characterized the donors when sampled, though unrecorded immune exposures were likely. Note on this clone: Its antigen is as yet unknown.

V was pared by 1 base and J by 3 bases, with 5 bases between. The germline CDR1 and CDR2 sequences are SGHDT and YYEEEE. This CDR3 contains 12 residues. Primers included in the PCR were 60 Vbeta and 13 Jbeta primers. TCRdb's copy holds only in-frame clones and misses some; the assay was immunoSEQ multiplex PCR. This sample has approximately 190,000 clones, with 80% to 85% found just once. This rearrangement joins TRBV5-6 to TRBJ2-7, with D unresolved. Sequencing was performed on PBMCs. The TCR was taken from a man in his forties in good health and CMV-seropositive. CDR3 region: CASSLKSYEQYF. CDR3 nucleotide sequence: TGTGCCAGCAGCTTGAAGAGCTACGAGCAGTACTTC.